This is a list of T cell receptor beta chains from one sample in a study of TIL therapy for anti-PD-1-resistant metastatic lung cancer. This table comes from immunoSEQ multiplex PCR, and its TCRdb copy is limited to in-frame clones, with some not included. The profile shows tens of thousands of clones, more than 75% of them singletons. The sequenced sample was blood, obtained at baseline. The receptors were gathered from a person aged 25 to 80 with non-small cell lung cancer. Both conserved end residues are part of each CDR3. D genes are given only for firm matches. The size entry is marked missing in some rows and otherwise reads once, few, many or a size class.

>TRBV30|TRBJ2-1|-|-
TGTGCCTGGAGCCCGGGACTGGCGACCGGTGAGCAGTTCTTC
CAWSPGLATGEQFF
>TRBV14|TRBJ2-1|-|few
TGTGCCAGCAGCCAAGTTTATGGTCCTGAGCAGTTCTTC
CASSQVYGPEQFF
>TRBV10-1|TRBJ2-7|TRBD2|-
TGCGCCAGCAGTCCTAGCGGGAGTGTCGAGCAGTACTTC
CASSPSGSVEQYF
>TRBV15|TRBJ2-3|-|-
TGTGCCACCAGCCTCCAGGGAACTAGCACAGATACGCAGTATTTT
CATSLQGTSTDTQYF
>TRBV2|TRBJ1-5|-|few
TGTGCCAGCAGTATGGCAGTCCCGAGTCATAGCAATCAGCCCCAGCATTTT
CASSMAVPSHSNQPQHF
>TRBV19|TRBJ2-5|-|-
TGTGCCAGTAGTCCCCGACAGGGAGGGACCCAGTACTTC
CASSPRQGGTQYF
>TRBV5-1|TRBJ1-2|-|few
TGCGCCAGCAGCCCAGAGGGAGGGTATGGCTACACCTTC
CASSPEGGYGYTF
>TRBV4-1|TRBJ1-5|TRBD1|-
TGCGCCAGCAGCCAAGGAAGTGCGGGACAGGGGATCGGCAATCAGCCCCAGCATTTT
CASSQGSAGQGIGNQPQHF
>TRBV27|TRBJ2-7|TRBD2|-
TGTGCCAGCAGTTTATTGGGGGGACTAGCGGGAGCCTACGAGCAGTACTTC
CASSLLGGLAGAYEQYF
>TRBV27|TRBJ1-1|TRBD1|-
TGTGCCAGCAGTTTATCTAGACAGGGCGGCACTGAAGCTTTCTTT
CASSLSRQGGTEAFF
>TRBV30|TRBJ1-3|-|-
TGTGCCTGGAGTGTAGTGCCAGTCGGAGACTCCCTTGACACCATATATTTT
CAWSVVPVGDSLDTIYF
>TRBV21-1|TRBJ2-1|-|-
TGTGCCAGCATTCCGAGGAGCGGGAGCTCCTACAATGAGCAGTTCTTC
CASIPRSGSSYNEQFF
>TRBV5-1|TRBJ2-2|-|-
TGCGCCAGCAGGCCCATAGCATCGAACACCGGGGAGCTGTTTTTT
CASRPIASNTGELFF
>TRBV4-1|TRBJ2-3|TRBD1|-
TGCGCCAGCAGCCAAATTGGGACAGGGGGCTCAGATACGCAGTATTTT
CASSQIGTGGSDTQYF
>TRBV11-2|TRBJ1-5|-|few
TGTGCCAGCAGCTTCGAAGGAAACGGCAATCAGCCCCAGCATTTT
CASSFEGNGNQPQHF
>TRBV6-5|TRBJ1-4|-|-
TGTGCCAGCAGTTACGCCTTGGGGGAAAAACTGTTTTTT
CASSYALGEKLFF
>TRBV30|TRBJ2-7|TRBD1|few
TGTGCTTATTCAGGGGGCTCCTACGAGCAGTACTTC
CAYSGGSYEQYF
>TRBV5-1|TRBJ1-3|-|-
TGCGCCAGCAGCTTAGGGACGGTAACTGGAAACACCATATATTTT
CASSLGTVTGNTIYF